The 12 T cell receptor beta chains below were found in one sample sequenced in a study of OX40 agonist ivuxolimab in advanced cancers. The library was produced with the immunoSEQ multiplex PCR assay. TCRdb re-hosts the immuneACCESS table, in-frame sequences only. Its copies lack some clones; in the studies checked, an unresolved V gene accounts for under half of them, and the cause for the rest is not known. The sample table records tens of thousands of clones; about nine tenths of these occur just once. Of the sample, 0.2% to 0.3% is held by the ten largest clones. The sample was CD4+ or CD8+ T cells sorted from blood, taken in a trial of the OX40 agonist ivuxolimab. Receptors were obtained from an adult with an advanced solid tumor such as melanoma, head and neck, liver or kidney cancer.

The chain combines TRBV5-1 with TRBJ2-7; 13 bases line up with TRBD2. J lost 3 bases, V lost 8 bases, and 2 bases had no gene match. Per germline, CDR1 SGHRS and CDR2 YFSETQ. The CDR3 totals 13 residues. CDR3 nucleotides: TGCGCCAGTCGGACTAGCGGGGGCTACGAGCAGTACTTC. Its protein is CASRTSGGYEQYF.

V gene TRBV2 combines with J gene TRBJ1-1, with TRBD1 matching 9 bases. V dropped 10 bases and J dropped 11; count of bases not matched to a gene: 11. The CDR3 length is 12 residues. The germline gives CDR1 SNHLY, CDR2 FYNNEI. This chain's CDR3 is CATSGQGFGAFF. The CDR3 DNA sequence: TGTGCCACCTCGGGACAGGGCTTTGGGGCTTTCTTT.

This chain joins TRBV11-1 and TRBJ2-7, with D tentatively TRBD1 (5 bases). Germline assignment: CDR1 SGHAT and CDR2 FQDESV (reference sequence). The CDR3 is made up of 14 amino acids. V dropped 2 bases and J dropped 0 bases, with 8 bases sitting between them. CDR3: CASSLLGVSYEQYF. The CDR3 DNA is TGTGCCAGCAGCTTACTAGGGGTCTCCTACGAGCAGTACTTC.

The V gene is TRBV5-1, the J gene TRBJ2-1; no clear D gene. V lost 2 bases and J 8 bases, leaving 8 bases between the germline ends. Per germline, CDR1 SGHRS and CDR2 YFSETQ. This CDR3 spans 12 amino acids. For the CDR3, the DNA is TGCGCCAGCAGCTTCCCCGGAGATGAGCAGTTCTTC. Its translation: CASSFPGDEQFF.

This clone was recorded once. V usage is TRBV12-5 and J usage is TRBJ2-5; D remains ambiguous. Germline V gives CDR1 LGHNT, CDR2 FRNRAP. This CDR3 has 18 amino acids. Trimming took 1 base from V and 0 from J, leaving 18 bases between them. CDR3 region: CASGLDRRAPLNQETQYF. In DNA, the CDR3 is TGTGCTAGTGGTTTGGACAGACGGGCCCCCTTAAACCAAGAGACCCAGTACTTC.

The chain employs TRBV5-1 and TRBJ1-1, with a weak D call TRBD1 (5 bases). CDR3 size: 13 residues. CDR1 is SGHRS and CDR2 is YFSETQ in the germline V gene. V lost 1 base to trimming and J lost 4 bases, with 8 bases between them. The CDR3 here is CASSLQGATEAFF. DNA of the CDR3: TGCGCCAGCAGCTTGCAAGGGGCCACTGAAGCTTTCTTT.

Worth noting for this clone: Its ends do not fully match the called genes, so a read error is possible. The DNA for the CDR3 is TGTGCCAGCAGTTTAGTTCTAGCGGGAAAAGAGGCCCAGTACTTC. As protein: CASSLVLAGKEAQYF. The genes are TRBV28 and TRBJ2-5, with 9 bases matching TRBD2. Germline-derived CDR1 and CDR2 are MDHEN and SYDVKM. This CDR3 region has 15 residues.

The genes are TRBV5-4 and TRBJ2-5; 7 positions agree with TRBD2. This CDR3 is built from 14 residues. The germline gives CDR1 SGHNT, CDR2 YYREEE (reference sequence). Trimming took 4 bases from V and 2 from J; bases not matched to a gene: 5. CDR3 amino acids: CASSSGTLQETQYF. In DNA, the CDR3 is TGTGCCAGCAGCAGCGGGACTCTTCAAGAGACCCAGTACTTC.

The V and J genes are TRBV19 and TRBJ2-1; D is possibly TRBD2 (6 bases). Trimming shortened V by 4 bases and J by 0 bases, and 10 bases separated the two germline ends. Germline-derived CDR1 and CDR2 are LNHDA and SQIVND (reference sequence). The CDR3 extends over 15 amino acids. The DNA of the CDR3 is TGTGCCAGTAGTAACCTAGCGCACTCCTACAATGAGCAGTTCTTC. Its protein is CASSNLAHSYNEQFF. Combining the CDR3 with reference TRBV19 and TRBJ2-1 gives the whole variable domain DGGITQSPKYLFRKEGQNVTLSCEQNLNHDAMYWYRQDPGQGLRLIYYSQIVNDFQKGDIAEGYSVSREKKESFPLTVTSAQKNPTAFYLCASSNLAHSYNEQFFGPGTRLTVL.

This clone was observed once. CDR3 loop: CASSLTSGGDGYTF. CDR3 nucleotide sequence: TGTGCCAGCAGCTTAACCTCCGGAGGGGACGGCTACACCTTC. The chain carries TRBV7-9 and TRBJ1-2; possibly TRBD1 for D (5 bases). There are 14 residues in the CDR3. The germline gives CDR1 SEHNR, CDR2 FQNEAQ (reference sequence). V was pared by 2 bases and J by 8 bases, with 15 bases between.

The gene calls are TRBV28 and TRBJ2-3, with 10 positions matching TRBD1. Germline CDR1 MDHEN, CDR2 SYDVKM. The CDR3 has 17 amino acids. Trimming at V came to 2 bases and at J to 5 bases, leaving 10 bases not matched to a gene. The CDR3 bases are TGTGCCAGCAGTTTAAGCCCCGGGACAGGGGCGGAAGATACGCAGTATTTT. Protein sequence: CASSLSPGTGAEDTQYF.

CDR3 sequence (DNA): TGCGCCAGCAGACCTACTAGCGGGAGAGGACTTGCCACCGGGGAGCTGTTTTTT. It codes for CASRPTSGRGLATGELFF. The chain joins TRBV5-1 to TRBJ2-2; the match to TRBD2 covers 11 bases. CDR1 SGHRS and CDR2 YFSETQ come from the germline V gene. This CDR3 region has 18 residues. V lost 5 bases to trimming and J lost 4 bases; unmatched junction nucleotides: 13.